This T cell receptor beta chain was found in a study of human T cells and chemical hapten exposure. From germline, CDR1 is SNHLY and CDR2 FYNNEI. V lost 6 bases to trimming and J lost 6 bases; unmatched junction nucleotides: 5. This CDR3 is 14 amino acids long. This clonotype was seen a few times. TCRdb re-called the 5' RACE reads with MiXCR, one entry per CDR3 protein. The table lists around 82,000 distinct CDR3 sequences, roughly 7.7% of them singletons, with 2% to 2.5% in the top ten. Extraction of total RNA was performed on unfractionated whole blood. The TCR comes from a male donor in good health. The V call is TRBV2, the J call TRBJ1-5; 10 positions match TRBD1. The CDR3 DNA follows: TGTGCCAGCAGAGCCGGGACAGGGGTTCAGCCCCAGCATTTT. Its translation: CASRAGTGVQPQHF. Based on the CDR3 plus reference TRBV2 and TRBJ1-5, the full variable domain is EPEVTQTPSHQVTQMGQEVILRCVPISNHLYFYWYRQILGQKVEFLVSFYNNEISEKSEIFDDQFSVERPDGSNFTLKIRSTKLEDSAMYFCASRAGTGVQPQHFGDGTRLSIL.